Sequencing of this T cell receptor (beta chain) was carried out in a study of response to subunit inactivated influenza vaccine. General study points: There was a suggestion from the authors that each seasonal influenza vaccination recruits few new T cells.

As concerns this clonotype: The antigen is undetermined.

The ends were cut back, 4 bases at V and 3 bases at J, with 9 bases in the middle. CDR1 SGHRS and CDR2 YFSETQ come from the germline V gene. This CDR3 contains 13 residues. TCRdb reprocessed the RT-PCR reads via MiXCR and lists one record per CDR3 protein. The sample lists approximately 520,000 distinct CDR3 sequences, over 25% seen once, with 1.5% to 2% in the top ten. This TCR derives from a man in his forties or fifties who received an inactivated influenza vaccine. The chain carries TRBV5-1 and TRBJ2-3, with D unclear. The sample here was CD4+ T cells sorted from PBMCs, taken around 5 days after vaccination. The CDR3 nucleotides are TGCGCCAGCAGCCCTTATCGGACAGATACGCAGTATTTT. Amino acids: CASSPYRTDTQYF.